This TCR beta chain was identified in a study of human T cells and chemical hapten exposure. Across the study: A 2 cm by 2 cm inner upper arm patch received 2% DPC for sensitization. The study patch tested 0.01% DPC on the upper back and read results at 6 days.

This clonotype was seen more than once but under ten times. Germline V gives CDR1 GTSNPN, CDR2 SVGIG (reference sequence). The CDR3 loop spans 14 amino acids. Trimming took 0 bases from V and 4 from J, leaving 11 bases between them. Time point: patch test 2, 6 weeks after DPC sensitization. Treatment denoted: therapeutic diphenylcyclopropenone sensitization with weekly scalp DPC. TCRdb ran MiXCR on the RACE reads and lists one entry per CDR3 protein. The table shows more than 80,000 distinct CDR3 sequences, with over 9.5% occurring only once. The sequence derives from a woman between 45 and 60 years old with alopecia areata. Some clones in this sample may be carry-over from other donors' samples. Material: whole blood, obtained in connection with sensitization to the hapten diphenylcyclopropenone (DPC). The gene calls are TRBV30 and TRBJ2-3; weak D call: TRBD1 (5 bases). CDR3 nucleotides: TGTGCCTGGAGTGTAGGGGCGGTCCCAGATACGCAGTATTTT. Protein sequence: CAWSVGAVPDTQYF. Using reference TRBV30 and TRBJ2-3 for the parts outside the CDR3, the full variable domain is SQTIHQWPATLVQPVGSPLSLECTVEGTSNPNLYWYRQAAGRGLQLLFYSVGIGQISSEVPQNLSASRPQDRQFILSSKKLLLSDSGFYLCAWSVGAVPDTQYFGPGTRLTVL.